This TCR beta chain was retrieved from a study of blood T cell repertoires in COVID-19. Study as a whole: T cells, B-cell-depleted T cells, or PBMCs provided the cDNA or gDNA that served as material.

Profiled with immunoSEQ multiplex PCR; TCRdb holds only in-frame clones, not every one. The data contain approximately 220,000 clones, roughly 88% of them singletons. Germline V lookup: CDR1 SGHRS, CDR2 YFSETQ. The junction had 10 bases not matched to a gene; V was cut back by 0 bases and J by 9 bases. The CDR3 runs to 16 residues. The source of this sequence is a woman in her thirties or forties with acute COVID-19. The chain carries TRBV5-1 and TRBJ2-2; 8 bases line up with TRBD2. Sequencing was done on a sample of PBMCs or T cells enriched from blood (not recorded which). This CDR3 is CASSLERGLNTRELFF. In DNA form, the CDR3 reads TGCGCCAGCAGCTTGGAGCGGGGGCTGAATACCCGGGAGCTGTTTTTT.